The present TCR beta chain was sequenced within a study of response to subunit inactivated influenza vaccine. The study, taken as a whole, reports: Every seasonal influenza vaccination brings in few new T cells, the authors suggested.

CDR1 is SQVTM, CDR2 ANQGSEA, per germline. The CDR3 length is 12 residues. V dropped 6 bases and J dropped 1 base, with 7 bases sitting between them. TCRdb reprocessed the RT-PCR reads via MiXCR and lists one record per CDR3 protein. The sample has about 540,000 distinct CDR3 sequences, 12% to 15% seen once. This clonotype was detected a few times. The antigen remains unidentified. The origin of this receptor is a man in his fifties who received an inactivated influenza vaccine. Here the sequenced sample was PBMCs from blood, taken roughly 12 days after vaccination. The V call is TRBV29-1, the J call TRBJ2-1, with D unclear. CDR3 sequence: CSVAGSYNEQFF. In DNA, the CDR3 is TGCAGCGTGGCAGGTTCCTACAATGAGCAGTTCTTC.